Listed below are T cell receptor beta chains from one sample, sequenced in a study of blood T cell repertoires in COVID-19. Sequencing was performed with immunoSEQ multiplex PCR; in TCRdb, only in-frame clones are kept and a portion is missing. The sample lists approximately 300,000 clones, roughly nine tenths occurring once. The material sequenced was peripheral blood. Source of these receptors: a woman aged 45-59 years who had recovered from COVID-19. CDR3s include the opening cysteine and the closing phenylalanine or tryptophan. The D gene is left open where the match is weak. A row's size may be missing; if present it is once, few, many or a size class.

TRBJ2-7	NA	TRBV6-5	NA	CASSLLGHEQYF	TGTGCCAGCAGCCTACTAGGCCACGAGCAGTACTTC
TRBJ2-1	NA	TRBV5-1	TRBD2	CASSLGRGGSSYNEQFF	TGCGCCAGCAGCTTGGGTCGGGGGGGAAGCTCCTACAATGAGCAGTTCTTC
TRBJ1-2	NA	TRBV10-3	NA	CAIRDGRAVDHVGYGYTF	TGTGCCATCAGGGACGGGAGGGCAGTAGATCACGTCGGCTATGGCTACACCTTC
TRBJ2-7	once	TRBV29-1	NA	CSVELRGYEQYF	TGCAGCGTTGAACTCCGGGGCTACGAGCAGTACTTC
TRBJ1-3	NA	TRBV4-3	NA	CASSQDWSGSGNTIYF	TGCGCCAGCAGCCAAGATTGGTCGGGGAGTGGAAACACCATATATTTT
TRBJ2-2	NA	TRBV27	NA	CASSLSGLYGELFF	TGTGCCAGCAGTTTATCGGGGCTCTACGGGGAGCTGTTTTTT
TRBJ1-5	NA	TRBV9	TRBD1	CASSVSGGSNQPQHF	TGTGCCAGCAGCGTTTCAGGGGGGAGCAATCAGCCCCAGCATTTT
TRBJ2-7	once	TRBV4-2	TRBD2	CASSQDRDYTYEQYF	TGTGCCAGCAGCCAAGATCGGGACTACACCTACGAGCAGTACTTC
TRBJ1-1	few	TRBV5-1	TRBD1	CASGTRGDSRDTEAFF	TGCGCCAGCGGAACGAGGGGGGACAGTCGGGACACTGAAGCTTTCTTT
TRBJ1-5	NA	TRBV19	TRBD1	CASSSREGQGGQPQHF	TGTGCCAGTAGTAGCCGGGAGGGACAGGGAGGGCAGCCCCAGCATTTT
TRBJ1-2	NA	TRBV7-9	NA	CASSLDTGTGYTF	TGTGCCAGCAGCTTAGATACAGGGACAGGCTACACCTTC
TRBJ2-1	NA	TRBV5-4	TRBD2	CASSLAGGLYNEQFF	TGTGCCAGCAGCTTGGCGGGAGGGCTCTACAATGAGCAGTTCTTC
TRBJ2-7	few	TRBV18	TRBD2	CASSPMGLAGANYEQYF	TGTGCCAGCTCACCGATGGGACTAGCGGGGGCGAACTACGAGCAGTACTTC
TRBJ1-5	few	TRBV19	NA	CASSMGQGSRPQHF	TGTGCCAGTAGTATGGGGCAGGGGTCTCGGCCCCAGCATTTT
TRBJ1-2	NA	TRBV30	NA	CACPVGSSSYGYTF	TGTGCCTGCCCCGTGGGCAGTTCGAGCTATGGCTACACCTTC
TRBJ1-5	NA	TRBV19	NA	CASSRAGHSNQPQHF	TGTGCCAGTAGTCGGGCAGGGCATAGCAATCAGCCCCAGCATTTT
TRBJ1-3	few	TRBV6-1	NA	CATIGQISGNTIYF	TGTGCCACCATTGGACAGATCTCTGGAAACACCATATATTTT
TRBJ1-1	NA	TRBV19	TRBD1	CASSIGGSTGVNTEAFF	TGTGCCAGTAGTATAGGGGGTTCAACAGGGGTGAACACTGAAGCTTTCTTT
TRBJ2-1	NA	TRBV5-8	TRBD2	CASSLSPEVAGGFNEQFF	TGTGCCAGCAGCTTGTCCCCCGAGGTAGCGGGGGGGTTCAATGAGCAGTTCTTC
TRBJ1-2	NA	TRBV6-2/TRBV6-3	NA	CASSYSSGDLNYGYTF	TGTGCCAGCAGTTACTCATCAGGGGACCTTAACTATGGCTACACCTTC
TRBJ1-2	NA	TRBV7-2	NA	CASSLDRANYGYTF	TGTGCCAGCAGCCTTGACAGAGCTAACTATGGCTACACCTTC
TRBJ1-1	NA	TRBV19	NA	CASVSLGYTEAFF	TGTGCCAGCGTTAGTCTGGGCTACACTGAAGCTTTCTTT
TRBJ1-2	NA	TRBV11-2	TRBD1	CASSLSGTGVNYGYTF	TGTGCCAGCAGCTTAAGTGGGACAGGGGTAAACTATGGCTACACCTTC
TRBJ1-1	NA	TRBV27	TRBD1	CASSLYRTGHLFTEAFF	TGTGCCAGCAGTTTATATAGGACAGGGCACTTGTTCACTGAAGCTTTCTTT
TRBJ1-2	NA	TRBV28	NA	CASSLRRPGVGGYTF	TGTGCCAGCAGTCTAAGAAGGCCAGGGGTAGGTGGCTACACCTTC
TRBJ2-2	NA	TRBV5-1	NA	CASSSTDGELFF	TGCGCCAGCAGCTCTACTGATGGGGAGCTGTTTTTT
TRBJ2-5	NA	TRBV27	NA	CASSPDGGETQYF	TGTGCCAGCAGTCCGGACGGGGGAGAGACCCAGTACTTC
TRBJ2-7	NA	TRBV4-3	TRBD1	CASSQYLRQGSTYEQYF	TGCGCCAGCAGCCAATACCTCCGACAGGGGTCAACCTACGAGCAGTACTTC
TRBJ1-1	NA	TRBV15	NA	CATSRDRGLATEAFF	TGTGCCACCAGCAGAGACAGGGGTTTGGCCACTGAAGCTTTCTTT
TRBJ1-2	NA	TRBV19	NA	CASRRGAKNYGYTF	TGTGCCAGTCGGCGGGGAGCAAAGAACTATGGCTACACCTTC
TRBJ1-2	NA	TRBV6-6	NA	CASSYGGAGGYTF	TGTGCCAGCAGTTACGGGGGCGCCGGGGGCTACACCTTC
TRBJ2-2	NA	TRBV7-3	TRBD1	CASSSTGGWNGELFF	TGTGCCAGCAGCTCTACAGGGGGCTGGAACGGGGAGCTGTTTTTT
TRBJ2-2	NA	TRBV11-2	NA	CASSLEAGMVGELFF	TGTGCCAGCAGCTTAGAGGCAGGGATGGTCGGGGAGCTGTTTTTT
TRBJ2-3	NA	TRBV30	NA	CAWSVQWDTQYF	TGTGCCTGGAGTGTTCAGTGGGATACGCAGTATTTT
TRBJ1-2	once	TRBV4-1	TRBD1	CASSQDGDRGYTF	TGCGCCAGCAGCCAAGATGGGGACAGGGGCTACACCTTC
TRBJ2-1	NA	TRBV9	NA	CASSGREQFF	TGTGCCAGCAGCGGCAGAGAGCAGTTCTTC
TRBJ2-7	NA	TRBV7-9	NA	CASSLETGTRGSDEQYF	TGTGCCAGCAGCTTGGAGACCGGGACACGGGGAAGTGACGAGCAGTACTTC
TRBJ1-2	NA	TRBV12-3/TRBV12-4	NA	CASSPQGDGYTF	TGTGCCAGCAGCCCTCAGGGTGATGGCTACACCTTC
TRBJ1-5	many	TRBV5-5	NA	CASSLTVLSGNQPQHF	TGTGCCAGCAGCTTAACCGTCCTTTCGGGCAATCAGCCCCAGCATTTT